What follows are 29 T cell receptor beta chains derived from one specimen sequenced in a study of shared clonotypes between healthy human individuals. Naivety among CD8 cells was defined by CD45RO negativity and positive CCR7 selection, thereby excluding terminally differentiated effector memory CD45RA+ cells. Sequencing was performed with immunoSEQ multiplex PCR; in TCRdb, only in-frame clones are kept and a portion is missing. The sample records hundreds of thousands of clones, 95% to 98% being singletons. Sequencing used naive CD8+ T cells sorted from blood. The receptors here all came from a man aged 25 to 40 in good health.

This clone was picked up one time. The V and J genes are TRBV14 and TRBJ2-3, with 10 bases that match TRBD2. The CDR3 spans 19 residues. V lost 0 bases to trimming and J lost 2 bases; unmatched junction nucleotides: 11. CDR1 and CDR2 from the germline V gene are SGHDN and FVKESK. CDR3 protein: CASSQDREGTSGTTDTQYF. The CDR3 DNA sequence: TGTGCCAGCAGCCAAGATCGTGAGGGTACTAGCGGGACCACAGATACGCAGTATTTT.

The V gene is TRBV10-2, the J gene TRBJ2-7; D is ambiguous. Between the trimmed V and J ends, which lost 4 bases and 2 bases, there was a span of 18 bases. Germline V CDR1 and CDR2: WSHSY, SAAADI. The CDR3 has 16 amino acids. In DNA form, the CDR3 reads TGCGCCAGCAGTGGGGATAGTCCGACCGTGACCTACGAGCAGTACTTC. Its protein is CASSGDSPTVTYEQYF.

This chain joins TRBV14 and TRBJ1-1, with D possibly TRBD1 on 5 matching bases. Trimming took off 2 bases at V and 10 bases at J, with 17 bases between the two ends. Germline lookup yields CDR1 SGHDN and CDR2 FVKESK. This CDR3 has 14 residues. CDR3 residues: CASSQYPRVRGAFF. DNA of the CDR3: TGTGCCAGCAGCCAATACCCCAGGGTGCGAGGAGCTTTCTTT.

The J gene is TRBJ2-2, the V gene TRBV29-1; D perhaps matches TRBD1 (6 bases). The germline V gene encodes CDR1 SQVTM and CDR2 ANQGSEA. The CDR3 totals 13 residues. The V gene lost 7 bases and the J gene lost 3 bases, with 12 bases spanning the gap. CDR3 sequence: CSAEDSYTGELFF. Here the CDR3 DNA reads TGCAGCGCCGAGGACAGTTACACCGGGGAGCTGTTTTTT.

The rearrangement links TRBV27 to TRBJ2-7; D remains ambiguous. With 0 bases removed from V and 5 bases from J, the gap between germline ends came to 8 bases. The length of the CDR3 is 13 residues. Germline loops: CDR1 MNHEY, CDR2 SMNVEV (reference sequence). The CDR3 reads CASSLSGPDEQYF. Here the CDR3 DNA reads TGTGCCAGCAGTTTATCGGGTCCCGACGAGCAGTACTTC.

The chain is built from TRBV27 and TRBJ2-3, with 12 nucleotides matching TRBD2. Germline CDR1 MNHEY, CDR2 SMNVEV (reference sequence). The V gene end was trimmed by 5 bases and the J gene end by 3 bases; junction bases not matched to a gene: 6. The CDR3 covers 16 residues. CDR3: CASSPLAGGPTDTQYF. The CDR3 DNA follows: TGTGCCAGCAGTCCGCTAGCGGGAGGGCCTACAGATACGCAGTATTTT.

Here the CDR3 DNA reads TGTGCCAGCAGCTTAGTGGACTACGAGCAGTACTTC. Translating it yields CASSLVDYEQYF. This chain joins TRBV7-9 and TRBJ2-7; no firm D call. V dropped 1 base and J dropped 3 bases, with 4 bases sitting between them. The V gene's germline CDR1 is SEHNR and CDR2 FQNEAQ (reference sequence). The CDR3 consists of 12 residues.

This chain connects TRBV2 to TRBJ2-7; D may be TRBD1 (6 bases). V was cut by 6 bases and J by 3 bases, with 12 bases left in between. The CDR3 is made up of 13 amino acids. Germline CDR1 is SNHLY and CDR2 is FYNNEI. The CDR3 sequence: CASRTAGDYEQYF. CDR3 bases: TGTGCCAGCAGGACGGCAGGGGACTACGAGCAGTACTTC.

V gene TRBV5-4 combines with J gene TRBJ2-7; TRBD2 aligns across 7 bases. Germline loops: CDR1 SGHNT, CDR2 YYREEE (reference sequence). The V and J ends lost 4 bases and 6 bases, in that order; junction bases with no gene match: 7. The CDR3 covers 13 residues. The CDR3 spells CASSVRTSPEQYF. Here the CDR3 DNA reads TGTGCCAGCAGCGTACGGACTAGTCCCGAGCAGTACTTC. The full variable domain, completed using reference TRBV5-4 and TRBJ2-7, is ETGVTQSPTHLIKTRGQQVTLRCSSQSGHNTVSWYQQALGQGPQFIFQYYREEENGRGNFPPRFSGLQFPNYSSELNVNALELDDSALYLCASSVRTSPEQYFGPGTRLTVT.

The V and J genes are TRBV5-1 and TRBJ2-2; 11 nucleotides match TRBD2. The CDR3 sequence is 18 residues long. Trimming cost V 6 bases and J 3 bases; bases outside gene matches: 13. CDR1 SGHRS and CDR2 YFSETQ come from the germline V gene. CDR3 sequence reads: CASTKPTSGDLYTGELFF. The CDR3 bases are TGCGCCAGCACCAAACCGACTAGCGGGGATTTATACACCGGGGAGCTGTTTTTT. The complete variable domain, with remaining parts taken from reference TRBV5-1 and TRBJ2-2, reads KAGVTQTPRYLIKTRGQQVTLSCSPISGHRSVSWYQQTPGQGLQFLFEYFSETQRNKGNFPGRFSGRQFSNSRSEMNVSTLELGDSALYLCASTKPTSGDLYTGELFFGEGSRLTVL.

This chain links TRBV13 with TRBJ2-3; TRBD2 is a possible D gene (5 bases). Germline CDR1 is PRHDT and CDR2 is FYEKMQ (reference sequence). This CDR3 contains 16 residues. With 8 bases removed from V and 1 base from J, the gap between germline ends came to 19 bases. CDR3 protein: CASAIRGRSGTDTQYF. CDR3 coding DNA: TGTGCCAGCGCTATCCGGGGTCGGTCGGGCACAGATACGCAGTATTTT.

The V and J genes are TRBV4-1 and TRBJ2-1; tentatively, D is TRBD2 (5 bases). This CDR3 has 15 amino acids. V was cut by 3 bases and J by 3 bases, with 12 bases left in between. CDR1 and CDR2 from the germline V gene are MGHRA and YSYEKL. CDR3 region: CASSQARTGYNEQFF. DNA for the CDR3: TGCGCCAGCAGCCAGGCACGGACTGGCTACAATGAGCAGTTCTTC.

J is TRBJ2-3 and V is TRBV29-1; D is unclear. Germline V gene lookup returns CDR1 SQVTM and CDR2 ANQGSEA. This CDR3 is 11 amino acids long. V lost 4 bases and J 6 bases, leaving 8 bases between the germline ends. CDR3 coding DNA: TGCAGCGTTGTTTTACTGGATACGCAGTATTTT. This codes for CSVVLLDTQYF.

The chain couples TRBV6-1 to TRBJ1-5; unclear D gene. The CDR3 sequence is 15 residues long. V lost 1 base, J lost 6 bases, and 13 bases lay in between. Per germline, CDR1 MNHNS and CDR2 SASEGT. CDR3 bases: TGTGCCAGCAGTGAAGAGGGTGGACGAGGTCAGCCCCAGCATTTT. It yields the protein CASSEEGGRGQPQHF.

The rearrangement uses TRBV27 and TRBJ2-3; 11 bases are a match to TRBD2. This CDR3 is 17 amino acids long. The V gene end was trimmed by 1 base and the J gene end by 2 bases; junction bases not matched to a gene: 5. Germline V lookup: CDR1 MNHEY, CDR2 SMNVEV (reference sequence). CDR3 loop: CASSLLGTSGPTDTQYF. The DNA of the CDR3 is TGTGCCAGCAGTTTATTGGGGACTAGCGGTCCCACAGATACGCAGTATTTT.

The V gene is TRBV10-3, the J gene TRBJ1-1, with a weak D call TRBD1 (5 bases). The CDR3 totals 16 residues. V lost 3 bases and J lost 0, with 14 bases in between. Germline V gives CDR1 ENHRY, CDR2 SYGVKD. CDR3 in DNA: TGTGCCATCAGTGAAAGTGGTGGGGGATTGAACACTGAAGCTTTCTTT. Protein sequence: CAISESGGGLNTEAFF.

This clone was seen just once. V and J are TRBV29-1 and TRBJ2-7; D may be TRBD1 (6 bases). Germline values: CDR1 SQVTM, CDR2 ANQGSEA. Trimming cost V 2 bases and J 0 bases, with 17 bases left between them. This CDR3 comprises 16 residues. The CDR3 DNA follows: TGCAGCGTTGAATCTAGGGGGACCCACAGCTCCTACGAGCAGTACTTC. The encoded protein is CSVESRGTHSSYEQYF.

The rearrangement links TRBV7-9 to TRBJ2-1, with TRBD2 matching over 12 bases. Germline loops: CDR1 SEHNR, CDR2 FQNEAQ (reference sequence). The CDR3 consists of 15 residues. J lost 5 bases, V lost 5 bases, and 4 bases had no gene match. CDR3 DNA sequence: TGTGCCAGCAGCATTCGGACTAGCGGGGACAATGAGCAGTTCTTC. This sequence encodes CASSIRTSGDNEQFF.

CDR3 in DNA: TGTGCCAGCAGCTTGAGAGTCTACGAGCAGTACTTC. It codes for CASSLRVYEQYF. The J gene is TRBJ2-7, the V gene TRBV5-5, with D hard to call. CDR1 and CDR2 (germline): SGHKS, YYEKEE (reference sequence). Trimming left V 1 base short and J 3 bases short, with 5 bases between. This CDR3 has 12 residues.

The chain carries TRBV4-1 and TRBJ1-5; 11 nucleotides align to TRBD1. The CDR3 consists of 15 residues. Germline CDR1 reads MGHRA; CDR2 reads YSYEKL. V was clipped by 5 bases and J by 5 bases; unmatched bases: 5. In nucleotides, the CDR3 is TGCGCCAGCAGCTACCGGGACAGGGGGTATCAGCCCCAGCATTTT. This encodes CASSYRDRGYQPQHF.

The V gene is TRBV29-1, the J gene TRBJ2-1; D is uncertain. Trimming left V 5 bases short and J 7 bases short, with 12 bases between. Germline CDR1 reads SQVTM; CDR2 reads ANQGSEA. The CDR3 has 12 residues. Written as DNA, the CDR3 is TGCAGCGTTCTCACACCCATAAATGAGCAGTTCTTC. Translated: CSVLTPINEQFF.

About this clone: The sample carries other DNA sequences with the same CDR3. V usage is TRBV18 and J usage is TRBJ2-1; 7 bases agree with TRBD1. The CDR3 runs 15 residues. Germline V gene sequence: CDR1 KGHSH, CDR2 LQKENI. J was trimmed by 0 bases and V by 6 bases; bases with no gene match: 5. The CDR3 loop reads CASSPTGSSYNEQFF. The CDR3 coding sequence is TGTGCCAGCTCCCCGACAGGGAGCTCCTACAATGAGCAGTTCTTC.

The chain has TRBV10-3 and TRBJ2-1; TRBD2 matches at 7 bases. This CDR3 spans 18 amino acids. V shed 4 bases and J 1 base; nucleotides not matched to a gene: 13. Germline values: CDR1 ENHRY, CDR2 SYGVKD. CDR3 nucleotide sequence: TGTGCCATCAGTGGGCCCGGAGGGCGGGAGTATTCCTACAATGAGCAGTTCTTC. Amino acid sequence: CAISGPGGREYSYNEQFF.

The genes are TRBV28 and TRBJ2-7; 9 bases match TRBD2. Looked up from germline, CDR1 is MDHEN and CDR2 is SYDVKM. V dropped 5 bases and J dropped 5; count of bases not matched to a gene: 13. There are 16 residues in the CDR3. The chain's CDR3 is CASSRGTSWPLDEQYF. DNA of the CDR3: TGTGCCAGCAGTCGTGGGACTAGCTGGCCCCTGGACGAGCAGTACTTC.

This chain links TRBV27 with TRBJ2-2; D gene uncertain. This CDR3 has 15 amino acids. The germline V gene has CDR1 MNHEY and CDR2 SMNVEV (reference sequence). Deletions cut 0 bases from V and 0 bases from J, with 5 bases between. Here the CDR3 reads CASSLSAANTGELFF. In nucleotides, the CDR3 is TGTGCCAGCAGTTTATCGGCGGCGAACACCGGGGAGCTGTTTTTT.

The chain links TRBV30 to TRBJ1-1; a weak D match, TRBD1 (6 bases). Germline V CDR1 and CDR2: GTSNPN, SVGIG (reference sequence). The ends were cut back, 7 bases at V and 4 bases at J, with 13 bases in the middle. The CDR3 length is 12 residues. Written as DNA, the CDR3 is TGTGCCTTGGGACACCCGATCACTGAAGCTTTCTTT. It yields the protein CALGHPITEAFF.

As to this clone: Germline is not matched at one junction end, which may reflect a read error. This chain links TRBV28 with TRBJ1-2, with a tentative D call TRBD1 (6 bases). This CDR3 has 13 residues. Germline CDR1 MDHEN, CDR2 SYDVKM. The CDR3: CASKTQGGWAVGF. CDR3 nucleotide sequence: TGTGCCAGTAAGACACAGGGTGGGTGGGCGGTCGGCTTC.

The V call is TRBV6-5, the J call TRBJ1-2, with 8 bases lining up with TRBD1. From germline, CDR1 is MNHEY and CDR2 SVGAGI. V lost 3 bases, J lost 4 bases, and 4 bases stayed unmatched. This CDR3 comprises 14 residues. CDR3 DNA sequence: TGTGCCAGCAGTTATTTTGGACAGGGCTATGGCTACACCTTC. Encoded protein: CASSYFGQGYGYTF.

J is TRBJ2-1 and V is TRBV9; no definite D call. Germline assignment: CDR1 SGDLS and CDR2 YYNGEE. The CDR3 has 14 residues. V was trimmed by 0 bases and J by 6 bases, leaving 10 bases between them. CDR3 region: CASSVGSSSNEQFF. In nucleotides, the CDR3 is TGTGCCAGCAGCGTAGGCAGCAGCTCCAATGAGCAGTTCTTC. Looking up the rest from reference TRBV9 and TRBJ2-1 gives the full variable domain: DSGVTQTPKHLITATGQRVTLRCSPRSGDLSVYWYQQSLDQGLQFLIQYYNGEERAKGNILERFSAQQFPDLHSELNLSSLELGDSALYFCASSVGSSSNEQFFGPGTRLTVL.